This T cell receptor beta chain was documented in a study of long-term antiretroviral therapy in people with HIV. Overall study results and limits: Regardless of time point, clones expanded before ART dominated the repertoire. Control repertoires displayed wider CDR3 length ranges than the HIV repertoires.

Version v3.0 of the immunoSEQ assay ran at survey level. Some clones are missing from TCRdb's copy, which holds only in-frame ones; the method was immunoSEQ multiplex PCR. In the table there are around 38,000 clones, roughly 93% of which are singletons. Regarding this clone: What it binds is unknown.

The TCR sequence derives from a man aged 25-45 years with HIV. This material consisted of unsorted PBMCs, taken around 9 years after starting antiretroviral therapy.

This CDR3 is CASSYSLNGASPLHF. The CDR3 DNA follows: TGTGCCAGCAGTTACTCGCTTAACGGGGCTTCACCCCTCCACTTT. The genes are TRBV6-5 and TRBJ1-6, with D possibly matching TRBD1 (5 bases). V lost 0 bases to trimming and J lost 9 bases, with 12 bases between them. The CDR3 runs to 15 residues. Germline V gene sequence: CDR1 MNHEY, CDR2 SVGAGI.